This TCR beta chain was captured by sequencing in a study of Ad26.COV2.S vaccination and SARS-CoV-2 variants. Study-wide context: Within the COV1001 Ad26.COV2.S trial arm, the donor was enrolled. The authors gave Ad26.COV2.S intramuscularly, either once or twice 56 days apart.

The sample's treatment: 15 to 20 received Ad26.COV2.S at low or high dose, single or two shots; roughly five received placebo; per-sample allocation not given. At day 63 after the first vaccine or placebo injection, samples were drawn. Here immunoSEQ multiplex PCR was the method, and the copy in TCRdb shows in-frame clones only, minus some. The table includes hundreds of thousands of clones, around 89% detected once. Germline CDR1 is KGHDR and CDR2 is SFDVKD. This CDR3 is 13 amino acids long. The V gene lost 4 bases and the J gene lost 11 bases, with 16 bases spanning the gap. This clone was counted only a few times.

This TCR was sampled from a person aged 18-60 years who received the Ad26.COV2.S COVID-19 vaccine or a placebo. The sample in question was peripheral blood, obtained in a trial of Ad26.COV2.S vaccine versus placebo. V usage is TRBV24-1 and J usage is TRBJ1-1, with a weak D call TRBD1 (6 bases). The CDR3 here is CATSDQTGLVAFF. The CDR3 nucleotides are TGTGCCACCAGTGACCAGACAGGATTAGTGGCTTTCTTT.